Included here is one T cell receptor beta chain sequence, with context. The antigen is unknown. TCRdb reprocessed the reads via MiXCR and lists one record per CDR3 protein. The table has about 470,000 distinct CDR3 sequences, 40% to 50% seen once; the top ten hold approximately 40%. Germline V CDR1 and CDR2: MNHNS, SASEGT. The ends were cut back, 3 bases at V and 2 bases at J, with 7 bases in the middle. This CDR3 is built from 13 residues. The sample belongs to a study of T cell repertoires in cytomegalovirus infection. Study overall: Used in the study were CMV epitopes, some recently identified and HLA-C-restricted, others well-studied and HLA-B-restricted.

The sample here was cultured PBMCs, taken from culture after CMV antigen stimulation. The J gene is TRBJ1-2, the V gene TRBV6-1, with D maybe TRBD1 (5 bases). This receptor was taken from a human donor in good health (CMV status not recorded). Some clones in this sample may be carry-over from other donors' samples. The CDR3 DNA sequence: TGTGCCAGCAGTGAGAGGGACAACTATGGCTACACCTTC. Translated, it gives CASSERDNYGYTF.